In this sample, the clone carrying this T cell receptor (beta chain) turned up a few times. Germline assignment: CDR1 SQVTM and CDR2 ANQGSEA. The CDR3 totals 13 residues. After removal of 5 bases from V and 7 bases from J, the junction contained 10 bases not matched to a gene. In the original analysis: For nucleated cells, counts were estimated from reference gene primer amplification. Sequenced by immunoSEQ multiplex PCR; TCRdb stores in-frame clones only, minus some. V, J and clone size derive from that table, while D and trimming were established from the DNA sequence. The data hold about 200,000 clones, with around 90% observed a single time. The source of the sample is a study of blood T cell repertoires in COVID-19. In the study overall: Material from acute and convalescent COVID-19 was sourced from the United States, Italy and Spain. T cells, B-cell-depleted T cells, or PBMCs supplied cDNA or gDNA.

J is TRBJ2-7 and V is TRBV29-1; 8 bases fit TRBD1. The clonotype was recovered from a man in his sixties with acute or convalescent COVID-19. Sequencing input: peripheral blood. The CDR3 DNA sequence: TGCAGCGTTATGATGAGAAGGGACAGGGAGCAGTACTTC. This gives the protein CSVMMRRDREQYF.